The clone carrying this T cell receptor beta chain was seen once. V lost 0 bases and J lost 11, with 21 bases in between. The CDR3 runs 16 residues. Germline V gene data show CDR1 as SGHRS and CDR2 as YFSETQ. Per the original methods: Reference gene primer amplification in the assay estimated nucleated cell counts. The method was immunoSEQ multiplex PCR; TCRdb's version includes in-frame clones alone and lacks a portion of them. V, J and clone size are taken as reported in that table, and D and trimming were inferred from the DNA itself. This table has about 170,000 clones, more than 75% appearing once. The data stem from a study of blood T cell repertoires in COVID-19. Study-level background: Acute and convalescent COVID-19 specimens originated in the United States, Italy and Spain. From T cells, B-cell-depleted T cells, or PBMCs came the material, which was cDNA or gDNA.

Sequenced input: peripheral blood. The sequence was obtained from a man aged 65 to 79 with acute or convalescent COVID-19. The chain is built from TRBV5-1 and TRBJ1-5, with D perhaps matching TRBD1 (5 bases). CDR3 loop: CASSLELWGPIVSQHF. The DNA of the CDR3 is TGCGCCAGCAGCTTGGAACTTTGGGGCCCCATCGTGTCCCAGCATTTT.